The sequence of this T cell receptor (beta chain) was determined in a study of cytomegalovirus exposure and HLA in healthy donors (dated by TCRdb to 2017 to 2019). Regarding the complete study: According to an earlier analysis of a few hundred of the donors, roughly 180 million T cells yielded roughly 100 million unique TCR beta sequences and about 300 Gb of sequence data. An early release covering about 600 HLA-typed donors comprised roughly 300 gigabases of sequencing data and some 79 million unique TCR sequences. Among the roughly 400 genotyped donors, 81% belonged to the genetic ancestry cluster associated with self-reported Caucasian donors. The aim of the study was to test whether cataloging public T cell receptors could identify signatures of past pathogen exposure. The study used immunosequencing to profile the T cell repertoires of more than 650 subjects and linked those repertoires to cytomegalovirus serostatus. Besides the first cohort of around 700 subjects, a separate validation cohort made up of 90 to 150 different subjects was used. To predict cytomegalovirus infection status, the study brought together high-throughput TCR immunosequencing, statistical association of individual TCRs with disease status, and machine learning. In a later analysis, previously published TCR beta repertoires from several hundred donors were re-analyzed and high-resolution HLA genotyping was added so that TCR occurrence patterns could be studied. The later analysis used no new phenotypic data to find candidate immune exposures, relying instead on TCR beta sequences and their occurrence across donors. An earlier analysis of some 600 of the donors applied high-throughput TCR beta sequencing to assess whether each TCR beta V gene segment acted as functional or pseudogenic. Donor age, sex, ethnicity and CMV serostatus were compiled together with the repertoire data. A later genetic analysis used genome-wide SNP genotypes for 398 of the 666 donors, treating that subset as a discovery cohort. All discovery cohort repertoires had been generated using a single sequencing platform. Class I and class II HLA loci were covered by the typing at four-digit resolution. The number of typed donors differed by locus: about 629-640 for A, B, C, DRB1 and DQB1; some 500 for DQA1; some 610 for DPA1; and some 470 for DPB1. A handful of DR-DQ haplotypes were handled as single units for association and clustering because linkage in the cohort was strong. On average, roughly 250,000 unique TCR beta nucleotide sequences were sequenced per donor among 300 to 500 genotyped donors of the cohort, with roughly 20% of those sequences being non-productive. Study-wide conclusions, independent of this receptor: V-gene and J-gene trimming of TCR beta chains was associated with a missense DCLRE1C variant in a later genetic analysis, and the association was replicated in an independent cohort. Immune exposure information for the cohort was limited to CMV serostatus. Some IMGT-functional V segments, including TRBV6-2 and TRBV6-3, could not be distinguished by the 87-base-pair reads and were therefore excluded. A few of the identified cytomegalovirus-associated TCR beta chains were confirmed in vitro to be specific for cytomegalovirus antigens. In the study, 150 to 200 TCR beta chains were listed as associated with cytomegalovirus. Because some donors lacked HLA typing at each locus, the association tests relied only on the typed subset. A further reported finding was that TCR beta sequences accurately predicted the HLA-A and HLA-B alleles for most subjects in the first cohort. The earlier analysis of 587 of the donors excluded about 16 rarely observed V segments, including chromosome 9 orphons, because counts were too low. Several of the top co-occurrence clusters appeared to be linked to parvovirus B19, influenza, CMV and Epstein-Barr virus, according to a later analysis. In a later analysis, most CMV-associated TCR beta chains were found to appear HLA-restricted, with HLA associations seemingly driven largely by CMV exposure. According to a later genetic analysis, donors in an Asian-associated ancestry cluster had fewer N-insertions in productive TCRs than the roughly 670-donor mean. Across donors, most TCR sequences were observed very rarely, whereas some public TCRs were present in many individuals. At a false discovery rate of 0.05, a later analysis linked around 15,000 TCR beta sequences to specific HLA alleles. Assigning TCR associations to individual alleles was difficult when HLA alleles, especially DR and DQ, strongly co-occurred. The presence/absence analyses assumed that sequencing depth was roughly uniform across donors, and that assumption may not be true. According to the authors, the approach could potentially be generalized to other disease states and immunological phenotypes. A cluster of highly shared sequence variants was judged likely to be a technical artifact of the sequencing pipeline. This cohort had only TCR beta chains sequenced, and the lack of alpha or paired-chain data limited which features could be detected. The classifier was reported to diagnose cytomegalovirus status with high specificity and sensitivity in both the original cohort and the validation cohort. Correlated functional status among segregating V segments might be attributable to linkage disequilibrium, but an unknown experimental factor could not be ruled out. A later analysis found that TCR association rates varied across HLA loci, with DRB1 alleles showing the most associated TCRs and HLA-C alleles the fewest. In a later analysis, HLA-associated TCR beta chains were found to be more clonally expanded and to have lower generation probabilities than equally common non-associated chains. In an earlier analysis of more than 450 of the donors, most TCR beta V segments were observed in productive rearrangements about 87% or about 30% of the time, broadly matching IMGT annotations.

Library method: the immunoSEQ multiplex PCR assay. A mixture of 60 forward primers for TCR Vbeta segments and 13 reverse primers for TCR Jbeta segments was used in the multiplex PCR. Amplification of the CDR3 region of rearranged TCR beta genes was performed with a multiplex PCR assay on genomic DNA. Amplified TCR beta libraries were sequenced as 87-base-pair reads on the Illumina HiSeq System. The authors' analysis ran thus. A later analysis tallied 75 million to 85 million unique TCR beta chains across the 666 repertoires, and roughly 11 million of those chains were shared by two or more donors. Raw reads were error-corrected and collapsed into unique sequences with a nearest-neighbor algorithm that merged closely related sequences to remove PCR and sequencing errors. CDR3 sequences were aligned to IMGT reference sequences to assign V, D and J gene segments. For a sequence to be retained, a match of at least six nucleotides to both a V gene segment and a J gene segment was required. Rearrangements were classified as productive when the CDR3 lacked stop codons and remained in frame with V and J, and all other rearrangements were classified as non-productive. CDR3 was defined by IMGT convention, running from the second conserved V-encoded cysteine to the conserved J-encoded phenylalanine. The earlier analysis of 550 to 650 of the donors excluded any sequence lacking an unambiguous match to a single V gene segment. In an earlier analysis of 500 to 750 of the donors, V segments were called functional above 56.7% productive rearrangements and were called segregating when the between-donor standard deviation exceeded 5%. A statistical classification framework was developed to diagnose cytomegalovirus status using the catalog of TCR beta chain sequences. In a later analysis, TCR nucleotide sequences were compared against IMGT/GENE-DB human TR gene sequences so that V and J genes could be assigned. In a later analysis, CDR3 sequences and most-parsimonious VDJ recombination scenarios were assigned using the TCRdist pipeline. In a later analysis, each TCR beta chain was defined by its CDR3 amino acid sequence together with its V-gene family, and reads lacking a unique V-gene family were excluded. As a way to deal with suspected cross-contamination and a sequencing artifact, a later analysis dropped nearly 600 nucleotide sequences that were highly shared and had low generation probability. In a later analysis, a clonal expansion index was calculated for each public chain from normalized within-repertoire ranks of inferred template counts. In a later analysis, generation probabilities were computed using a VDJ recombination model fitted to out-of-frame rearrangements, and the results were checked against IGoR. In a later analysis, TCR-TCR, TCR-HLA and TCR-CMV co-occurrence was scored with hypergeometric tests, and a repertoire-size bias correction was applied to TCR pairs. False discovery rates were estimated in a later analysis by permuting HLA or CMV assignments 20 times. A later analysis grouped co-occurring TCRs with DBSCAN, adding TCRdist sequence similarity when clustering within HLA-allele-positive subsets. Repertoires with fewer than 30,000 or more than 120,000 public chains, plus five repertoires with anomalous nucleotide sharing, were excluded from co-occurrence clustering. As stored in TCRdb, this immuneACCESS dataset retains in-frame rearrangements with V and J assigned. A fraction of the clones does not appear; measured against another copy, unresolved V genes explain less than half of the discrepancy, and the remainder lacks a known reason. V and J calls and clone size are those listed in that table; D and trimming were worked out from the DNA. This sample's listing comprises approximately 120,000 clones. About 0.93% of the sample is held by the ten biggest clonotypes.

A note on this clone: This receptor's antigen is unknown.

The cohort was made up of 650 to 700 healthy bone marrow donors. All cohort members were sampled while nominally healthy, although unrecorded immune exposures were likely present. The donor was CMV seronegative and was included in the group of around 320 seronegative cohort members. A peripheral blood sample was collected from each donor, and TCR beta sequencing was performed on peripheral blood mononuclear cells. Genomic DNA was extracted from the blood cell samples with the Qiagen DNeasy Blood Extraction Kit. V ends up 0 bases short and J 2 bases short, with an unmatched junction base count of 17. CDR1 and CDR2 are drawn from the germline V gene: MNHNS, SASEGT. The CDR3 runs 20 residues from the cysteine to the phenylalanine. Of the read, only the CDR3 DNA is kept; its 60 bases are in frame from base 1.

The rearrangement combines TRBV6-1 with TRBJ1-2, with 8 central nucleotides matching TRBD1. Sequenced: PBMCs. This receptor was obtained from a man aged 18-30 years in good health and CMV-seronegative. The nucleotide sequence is TGTGCCAGCAGTGAAGCGCTTCCTGGACAGGGAACGGGAAAGAACTATGGCTACACCTTC. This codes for CASSEALPGQGTGKNYGYTF.